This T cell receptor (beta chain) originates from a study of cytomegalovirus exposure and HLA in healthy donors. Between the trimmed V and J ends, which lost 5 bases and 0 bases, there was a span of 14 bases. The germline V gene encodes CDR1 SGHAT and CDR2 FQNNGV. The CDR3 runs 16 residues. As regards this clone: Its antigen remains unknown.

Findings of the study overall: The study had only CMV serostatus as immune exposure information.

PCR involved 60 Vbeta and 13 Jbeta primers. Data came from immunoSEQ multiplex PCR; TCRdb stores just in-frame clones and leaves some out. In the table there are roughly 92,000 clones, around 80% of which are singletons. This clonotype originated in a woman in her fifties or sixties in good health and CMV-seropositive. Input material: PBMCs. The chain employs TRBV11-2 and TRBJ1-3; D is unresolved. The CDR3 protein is CASSGEKDNSGNTIYF. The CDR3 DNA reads TGTGCCAGCAGCGGGGAGAAAGATAACTCTGGAAACACCATATATTTT.